Below are 20 T cell receptor beta chains sequenced from a single sample in a study of T cells in women clearing cervical HPV infection. Measured with immunoSEQ multiplex PCR; TCRdb has only the in-frame clones, and not every one. This sample carries 45,000 to 55,000 clones, with 1.5% to 2% going to the ten biggest clones. The sequencing sample was made of blood buffy coat. The receptors derive from a woman between 18 and 70 years old with a cervical HPV16 infection that either progressed to CIN3+ or cleared (not recorded which).

Note on this clone: With the read ending 3 residues before the CDR3 end, the germline J gene is used to fill in that end. The chain carries TRBV10-1 and TRBJ2-5; 10 nucleotides line up with TRBD2. CDR1 is WNHNN and CDR2 is SYGVQD in the germline V gene (reference sequence). After removal of 7 bases from V and 1 base from J, the junction contained 3 bases not matched to a gene. The CDR3 consists of 14 residues. CDR3 region: CASTAGGPQETQYF. The part of the CDR3 DNA that was read is TGCGCCAGCACAGCGGGAGGGCCCCAAGAGACC.

About this clone itself: With the read ending 3 residues before the CDR3 end, the germline J gene is used to fill in that end. This chain joins TRBV30 and TRBJ2-2; D not resolved. The V and J ends lost 0 bases and 6 bases respectively, with 8 bases between them. This CDR3 is built from 13 residues. The germline CDR1 and CDR2 sequences are GTSNPN and SVGIG (reference sequence). CDR3 protein: CAWSVNDSGELFF. Incomplete CDR3 DNA: TGTGCCTGGAGTGTTAATGACTCCGGGGAG.

As for this clone: Read coverage stops 3 residues before the CDR3 terminus; the germline J gene supplies the remainder. The chain is built from TRBV12-3 or TRBV12-4 and TRBJ2-7, with D perhaps matching TRBD2 (6 bases). This CDR3 has 14 amino acids. The V end lost 5 bases, the J end lost 0 bases, and 11 bases lay between the germline ends. The DNA read from the CDR3 is TGTGCCAGCAGTCTCGGGGGAAGCTCCTACGAG. Translating it yields CASSLGGSSYE. The complete CDR3 reads CASSLGGSSYEQYF.

The part of the CDR3 DNA that was read is TGTGCCAGCAGCCAAGAACTCGTCGGGACAGGTTTTACTGAA. This encodes CASSQELVGTGFTE. The whole CDR3 is CASSQELVGTGFTEAFF. The chain employs TRBV14 and TRBJ1-1; TRBD1 aligns across 8 bases. The observed sequence ends 3 residues before the CDR3 terminus, with the missing tail filled in from the germline J gene. CDR1 is SGHDN, CDR2 FVKESK, per germline. Trimming removed 0 bases from V and 5 bases from J; junction bases left unmatched: 11. The CDR3 spans 17 residues. Based on the CDR3 plus reference TRBV14 and TRBJ1-1, the full variable domain is EAGVTQFPSHSVIEKGQTVTLRCDPISGHDNLYWYRRVMGKEIKFLLHFVKESKQDESGMPNNRFLAERTGGTYSTLKVQPAELEDSGVYFCASSQELVGTGFTEAFFGQGTRLTVV.

Of note for this clone: The read terminates 3 residues ahead of where the CDR3 ends, so the germline J gene completes it. This rearrangement joins TRBV19 to TRBJ1-1, with D possibly TRBD1 on 5 matching bases. V gave up 0 bases and J gave up 5 bases, with 10 bases separating them. The CDR3 length is 14 residues. Germline V gene sequence: CDR1 LNHDA, CDR2 SQIVND (reference sequence). The CDR3 bases that were read are TGTGCCAGTAGTATAGACCCAGGGCTAACTGAA. It is translated as CASSIDPGLTE. The entire CDR3 reads CASSIDPGLTEAFF.

Comment on this clone: The sequence runs out 3 residues before the end of the CDR3; the remainder is reconstructed from the germline J gene. The V and J genes are TRBV29-1 and TRBJ2-5, with TRBD1 identical over 12 bases. The CDR3 totals 16 residues. Trimming cost V 2 bases and J 5 bases; bases outside gene matches: 9. The germline V gene encodes CDR1 SQVTM and CDR2 ANQGSEA. The CDR3 spells CSVEREGQGARETQYF. CDR3 bases read: TGCAGCGTTGAACGTGAGGGACAGGGGGCGCGGGAGACC.

To note about this clone: The sequence runs out 3 residues before the end of the CDR3; the remainder is reconstructed from the germline J gene. The V call is TRBV28, the J call TRBJ2-7; 9 positions agree with TRBD1. This CDR3 is built from 14 residues. The V gene end was trimmed by 6 bases and the J gene end by 3 bases; junction bases not matched to a gene: 6. Germline CDR1 is MDHEN and CDR2 is SYDVKM. CDR3 in amino acids: CASSPGQGYYEQYF. The part of the CDR3 DNA that was read is TGTGCCAGCAGCCCGGGACAGGGATACTACGAG.

In regard to this clone: The read falls 3 residues short of the CDR3 end, and the missing part is taken from the germline J gene. The gene calls are TRBV11-3 and TRBJ2-3; 7 nucleotides align to TRBD2. The length of the CDR3 is 13 residues. The germline gives CDR1 SGHNT, CDR2 YENEEA. The junction had 1 base not matched to a gene; V was cut back by 3 bases and J by 4 bases. The sequenced part of the CDR3 DNA is TGTGCCAGCAGCTTGGGAGGGGCAGATACG. This sequence encodes CASSLGGADT. From start to end, the CDR3 is CASSLGGADTQYF.

In the case of this clone: The read finishes 3 residues shy of the CDR3 end, and the germline J gene is used to complete it. The chain recombines TRBV11-1 with TRBJ2-7, with D possibly being TRBD1 (6 bases). Germline-derived CDR1 and CDR2 are SGHAT and FQDESV (reference sequence). This CDR3 is built from 14 residues. Trimming took off 8 bases at V and 6 bases at J, with 20 bases between the two ends. The sequenced CDR3 bases are TGTGCCAGCGGACCCAGGGGACATAAGCGCGAG. Translating it yields CASGPRGHKRE. The whole CDR3 protein reads CASGPRGHKREQYF.

Worth noting for this clone: Read coverage stops 3 residues before the CDR3 terminus; the germline J gene supplies the remainder. The genes are TRBV12-3 or TRBV12-4 and TRBJ1-5; 9 nucleotides match TRBD1. V gave up 6 bases and J gave up 6 bases; unmatched junction bases: 3. The CDR3 runs to 13 residues. The covered CDR3 bases are TGTGCCAGCAGAGGGACAGGGCGTCAGCCC. It encodes CASRGTGRQP. The CDR3 in its entirety is CASRGTGRQPQHF.

Concerning this clone itself: The sequence runs out 3 residues before the end of the CDR3; the remainder is reconstructed from the germline J gene. The chain joins TRBV2 to TRBJ2-5; possible D gene TRBD2, 6 bases. This CDR3 is 15 amino acids long. Per the germline V gene, CDR1 is SNHLY and CDR2 is FYNNEI. V lost 2 bases and J 7 bases, leaving 17 bases between the germline ends. The CDR3 here is CASSEPGGGLGTQYF. Partial CDR3 DNA: TGTGCCAGCAGTGAACCAGGTGGGGGACTCGGGACC.

Worth noting for this clone: The read ends 3 residues before the CDR3 terminus; that terminus is restored from the germline J gene. The chain has TRBV5-6 and TRBJ2-1; D unclear. CDR1 and CDR2 (germline): SGHDT, YYEEEE. The CDR3 totals 12 residues. The V end lost 1 base, the J end lost 9 bases, and 8 bases lay between the germline ends. CDR3 DNA, as far as it was read: TGTGCCAGCAGCTTGCAGGAACTTGAG. Its translation is CASSLQELE. The full CDR3 protein reads CASSLQELEQFF.

A word on this clone: The CDR3 goes on 3 residues after the read ends, and that part is filled in from the germline J gene. This chain joins TRBV18 and TRBJ2-3; TRBD2 matches 8 bases. CDR1 and CDR2 (germline): KGHSH, LQKENI. The trim removed 2 bases at V and 5 bases at J, leaving 9 bases unmatched. The CDR3 is 16 amino acids. CDR3 DNA (partial): TGTGCCAGCTCACCAAAGTTTCGGGGGGGCGAAGATACG. Amino acids: CASSPKFRGGEDT. The complete CDR3 protein is CASSPKFRGGEDTQYF.

The sequenced part of the CDR3 DNA is TGTGCCTGGAGTGTCGGGCTAGCAGGCTACGAG. Its translation: CAWSVGLAGYE. The CDR3 in its entirety is CAWSVGLAGYEQYF. This chain connects TRBV30 to TRBJ2-7; possibly TRBD2 for D (5 bases). The read comes to an end 3 residues before the CDR3 does, leaving the germline J gene to fill in the end. The CDR3 length is 14 residues. Germline-derived CDR1 and CDR2 are GTSNPN and SVGIG (reference sequence). The V end was cut by 0 bases, the J end by 3 bases, with 12 bases between.

On this clone itself: Sequencing ends 3 residues short of the CDR3 end; the germline J gene provides the rest. This chain links TRBV20-1 with TRBJ1-6; 7 bases are shared with TRBD1. The germline V gene encodes CDR1 DFQATT and CDR2 SNEGSKA (reference sequence). J was trimmed by 5 bases and V by 6 bases; bases with no gene match: 10. The CDR3 runs to 15 residues. The sequenced part of the CDR3 DNA is TGCAGTGCGCCAAACAGGGGAGGGGATAATTCACCC. The encoded protein is CSAPNRGGDNSP. The CDR3, in full, reads CSAPNRGGDNSPLHF.

In the case of this clone: The read ends 3 residues early relative to the CDR3; the germline J gene fills the gap. The chain couples TRBV12-5 to TRBJ2-1, with 13 bases identical to TRBD2. The CDR3 is made up of 15 amino acids. V lost 7 bases and J lost 9; bases outside the gene matches: 9. Germline values: CDR1 LGHNT, CDR2 FRNRAP. This chain's CDR3 is CASALPGLAGVEQFF. CDR3 DNA, as far as it was read: TGTGCTAGTGCCCTACCCGGACTAGCGGGAGTTGAG.

Details on this clone: Read coverage stops 3 residues before the CDR3 terminus; the germline J gene supplies the remainder. This chain connects TRBV7-2 to TRBJ2-5, with D maybe TRBD1 (7 bases). The CDR3 loop spans 14 amino acids. Deletions cut 7 bases from V and 4 bases from J, with 16 bases between. CDR1 is SGHTA, CDR2 FQGNSA, per germline. CDR3 bases read: TGTGCCAGCACCCACCACCAGGGGGGAGAGACC. It translates to CASTHHQGGET. Given in full, the CDR3 is CASTHHQGGETQYF.

In the case of this clone: Read data end 3 residues before the CDR3 end; the end is taken from the germline J gene. The genes are TRBV6-2 or TRBV6-3 and TRBJ1-2; 7 bases map to TRBD1. The J segment lost 5 bases and the V segment lost 0 bases, leaving 9 bases of the junction unmatched. This CDR3 comprises 16 residues. Looked up from germline, CDR1 is MNHEY and CDR2 is SVGEGT. CDR3 bases read: TGTGCCAGCAGTTACTCGGGACAGCTGGATTTATATGGC. It yields the protein CASSYSGQLDLYG. The full CDR3 protein is CASSYSGQLDLYGYTF.

The sequenced part of the CDR3 DNA is TGCAGTGCTAGCGGACTAGCGGGATGGGGAACCACAGATACG. It codes for CSASGLAGWGTTDT. In full, the CDR3 is CSASGLAGWGTTDTQYF. The gene calls are TRBV20-1 and TRBJ2-3; TRBD2 matches at 12 bases. Read sequence stops 3 residues before the CDR3 end, and the germline J gene provides the missing end. Germline loops: CDR1 DFQATT, CDR2 SNEGSKA (reference sequence). V gave up 3 bases and J gave up 2 bases; unmatched junction bases: 9. The CDR3 totals 17 residues.

Concerning this clone itself: The read terminates 3 residues before the CDR3 end, so the remaining end is supplied by the germline J gene. The chain recombines TRBV28 with TRBJ2-5; unclear D gene. Germline CDR1 MDHEN, CDR2 SYDVKM. CDR3 length equals 12 residues. Trimming shortened V by 4 bases and J by 5 bases, and 8 bases separated the two germline ends. The CDR3 here is CASSSGLETQYF. The covered CDR3 bases are TGTGCCAGCAGTTCCGGGTTGGAGACC.